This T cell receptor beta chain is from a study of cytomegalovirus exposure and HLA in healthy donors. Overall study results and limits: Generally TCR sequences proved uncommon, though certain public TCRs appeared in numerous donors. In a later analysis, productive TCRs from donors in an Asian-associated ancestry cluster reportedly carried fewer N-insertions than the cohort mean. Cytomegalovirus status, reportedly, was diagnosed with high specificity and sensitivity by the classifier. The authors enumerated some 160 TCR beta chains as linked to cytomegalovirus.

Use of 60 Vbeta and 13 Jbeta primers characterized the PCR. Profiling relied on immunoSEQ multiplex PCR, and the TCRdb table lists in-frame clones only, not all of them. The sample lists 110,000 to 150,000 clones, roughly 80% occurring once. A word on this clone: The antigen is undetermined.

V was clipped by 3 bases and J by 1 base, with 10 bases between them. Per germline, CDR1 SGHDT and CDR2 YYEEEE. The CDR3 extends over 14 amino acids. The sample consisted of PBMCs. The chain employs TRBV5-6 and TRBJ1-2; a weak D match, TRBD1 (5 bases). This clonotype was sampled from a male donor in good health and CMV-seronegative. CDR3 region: CASSWQGNNYGYTF. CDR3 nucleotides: TGTGCCAGCAGCTGGCAGGGAAATAACTATGGCTACACCTTC.